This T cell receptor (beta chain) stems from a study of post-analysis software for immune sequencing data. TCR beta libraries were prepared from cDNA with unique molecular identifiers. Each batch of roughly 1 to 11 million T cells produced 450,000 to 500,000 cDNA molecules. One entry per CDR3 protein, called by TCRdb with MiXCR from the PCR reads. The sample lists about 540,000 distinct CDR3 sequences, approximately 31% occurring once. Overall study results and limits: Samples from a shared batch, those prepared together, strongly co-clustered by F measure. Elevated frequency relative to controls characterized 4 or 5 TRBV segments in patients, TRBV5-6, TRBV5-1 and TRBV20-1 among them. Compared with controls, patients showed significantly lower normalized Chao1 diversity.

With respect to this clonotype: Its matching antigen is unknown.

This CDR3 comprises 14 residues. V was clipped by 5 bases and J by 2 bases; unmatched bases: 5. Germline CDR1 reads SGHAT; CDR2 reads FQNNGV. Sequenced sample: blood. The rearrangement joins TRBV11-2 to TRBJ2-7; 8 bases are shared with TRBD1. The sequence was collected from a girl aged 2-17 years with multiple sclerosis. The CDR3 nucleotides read TGTGCCAGCAGCCGGGACAGGCGAGCCTACGAGCAGTACTTC. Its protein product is CASSRDRRAYEQYF.